The 9 T cell receptor beta chains listed next were all sequenced from one sample in a study of T-cell memory formation after mild COVID-19. TCRdb processed the 5' RACE reads anew with MiXCR; each CDR3 protein has one entry. The sample consists of about 440,000 distinct CDR3 sequences, approximately 20% of them appearing once. The specimen was PBMCs or a T cell subset sorted from them (not recorded which). The receptors stem from an adult woman who had mild COVID-19 (a few samples of this study predate the infection). Cell type and time point are not known.

CDR3 nucleotide sequence: TGTGCCAGCAGCTTCATGGGGCCTAGCGGGAGGATCTTGTCCGAGCAGTACTTC. Its translation: CASSFMGPSGRILSEQYF. The V gene is TRBV7-6, the J gene TRBJ2-7; 11 positions match TRBD2. The trim removed 3 bases at V and 6 bases at J, leaving 16 bases unmatched. This CDR3 is built from 18 residues. Germline V CDR1 and CDR2: SGHVS, FNYEAQ.

The table lists this clonotype with many counts. CDR3 DNA sequence: TGTGCCAGCAGCTTAGACTCCTACAATGAGCAGTTCTTC. Translation: CASSLDSYNEQFF. The V gene is TRBV5-4, the J gene TRBJ2-1, with no clear D. Germline-derived CDR1 and CDR2 are SGHNT and YYREEE (reference sequence). Deletions cut 2 bases from V and 0 bases from J, with 3 bases between. The CDR3 has 13 amino acids.

This clonotype was detected a few times. The CDR3: CSARDPGPTIDEQFF. The CDR3 DNA follows: TGCAGTGCTAGAGATCCCGGCCCCACGATCGATGAGCAGTTCTTC. This chain connects TRBV20-1 to TRBJ2-1; no clear D. Germline V CDR1 and CDR2: DFQATT, SNEGSKA (reference sequence). CDR3 size: 15 residues. The V end lost 0 bases, the J end lost 8 bases, and 17 bases lay between the germline ends.

V usage is TRBV9 and J usage is TRBJ1-2, with TRBD1 as a possible D gene (6 bases). Trimming cost V 0 bases and J 4 bases, with 10 bases left between them. Germline values: CDR1 SGDLS, CDR2 YYNGEE. CDR3 size: 14 residues. The CDR3 bases are TGTGCCAGCAGCGTAGACGGAGGGGGCTATGGCTACACCTTC. It yields the protein CASSVDGGGYGYTF.

Many counts were recorded for this clonotype. The chain carries TRBV7-9 and TRBJ1-1, with D perhaps TRBD1 (5 bases). V lost 1 base and J 11 bases, leaving 20 bases between the germline ends. Germline CDR1 SEHNR, CDR2 FQNEAQ (reference sequence). The CDR3 contains 15 residues. The CDR3 sequence is CASSLGGALQWVAFF. DNA of the CDR3: TGTGCCAGCAGCTTAGGCGGGGCCCTCCAGTGGGTCGCTTTCTTT.

This rearrangement joins TRBV5-1 to TRBJ1-2; D is possibly TRBD1 (5 bases). V lost 8 bases and J 2 bases, leaving 13 bases between the germline ends. CDR1 and CDR2 from the germline V gene are SGHRS and YFSETQ. The CDR3 has 13 residues. CDR3 bases: TGCGCCAGTAGACAGATCACCAACTATGGCTACACCTTC. It specifies CASRQITNYGYTF.

This clonotype has ten or more counts. This chain joins TRBV19 and TRBJ1-1; the match to TRBD1 covers 8 bases. The CDR3 consists of 11 residues. Germline V gene data show CDR1 as LNHDA and CDR2 as SQIVND (reference sequence). V gave up 9 bases and J gave up 8 bases; unmatched junction bases: 5. In DNA, the CDR3 is TGTGCCAGCCGACAGGGGACAGAAGCTTTCTTT. Translating gives CASRQGTEAFF.

There are a few counts of this clonotype. The J gene is TRBJ1-1, the V gene TRBV18; possibly TRBD1 for D (6 bases). The CDR3 totals 13 residues. Germline values: CDR1 KGHSH, CDR2 LQKENI. The ends were cut back, 2 bases at V and 3 bases at J, with 7 bases in the middle. CDR3 nucleotide sequence: TGTGCCAGCTCACCAAACAGGGACACTGAAGCTTTCTTT. It codes for CASSPNRDTEAFF. The full variable domain, in which reference TRBV18 and TRBJ1-1 provide the parts outside the CDR3, is NAGVMQNPRHLVRRRGQEARLRCSPMKGHSHVYWYRQLPEEGLKFMVYLQKENIIDESGMPKERFSAEFPKEGPSILRIQQVVRGDSAAYFCASSPNRDTEAFFGQGTRLTVV.

In its sample, this clonotype was seen a few times. The chain employs TRBV12-3 or TRBV12-4 and TRBJ2-3, with 9 bases lining up with TRBD2. Germline trimming cut 5 bases from V and 5 bases from J; bases unmatched to any gene: 11. The CDR3 runs to 16 residues. The CDR3 coding sequence is TGTGCCAGCAGTGACCCCGGCGGGGGGGCTGAAGATACGCAGTATTTT. Translating it yields CASSDPGGGAEDTQYF.